This T cell receptor (beta chain) emerged from a study of blood T cell repertoires in COVID-19. Background on the study: The United States, Italy and Spain were the sources of the acute and convalescent COVID-19 samples.

CDR1 and CDR2 (germline): SGHTA, FQGNSA. This CDR3 comprises 11 residues. Trimming removed 10 bases from V and 8 bases from J, with 14 bases in between. Source study methods: From reference gene primer amplification, estimates of nucleated cell counts were derived. The method was immunoSEQ multiplex PCR; TCRdb's version includes in-frame clones alone and lacks a portion of them. The V and J calls and clone size come from that table; D and trimming were worked out from the DNA. This table has about 75,000 clones, 88% appearing once. The specimen was peripheral blood. The gene calls are TRBV7-2 and TRBJ1-2, with D unresolved. The receptor was isolated from a human donor in a cohort sampled during active COVID-19. The CDR3 DNA sequence: TGTGCCACCAAAACGGGGAACGGCTACACCTTC. As protein: CATKTGNGYTF.